This entry describes one T cell receptor (beta chain). Its antigen is currently unknown. This table comes from immunoSEQ multiplex PCR, and its TCRdb copy is limited to in-frame clones, with some not included. The data show tens of thousands of clones, approximately 88% seen once. Samples were taken at baseline and on day 1 of cycles 4 and 7. This sample is drawn from a study of OX40 agonist ivuxolimab in advanced cancers. About the research overall: Enrollees could have had prior anti-PD-1, anti-PD-L1 or anti-CTLA-4 therapy, which around 40% had received.

The CDR3 sequence is 15 residues long. V shed 4 bases and J 4 bases; nucleotides not matched to a gene: 3. CDR1 and CDR2 (germline): SGHAT, FQNNGV. Regarding the study as a whole: Antigen specificity of clonally expanded peripheral T cells was not established. At doses 0.1 to 3.0 mg/kg, CD4+ and CD8+ clones expanded.

This chain uses TRBV11-2 with TRBJ2-1; 11 bases are shared with TRBD1. The sequence came from an adult with an advanced solid tumor such as melanoma, head and neck, liver or kidney cancer. The source material was CD4+ or CD8+ T cells sorted from blood, sampled in a trial of the OX40 agonist ivuxolimab. CDR3 in amino acids: CASSSDRGPYNEQFF. CDR3 DNA sequence: TGTGCCAGCAGCTCGGACAGGGGGCCATACAATGAGCAGTTCTTC.